The 4 T cell receptor beta chains in this list originate from one sample, sequenced in a study of T cells in Graves' hyperthyroidism and ophthalmopathy. Amplification targeted TCR beta CDR3 regions from RNA transcripts. TCR CDR3 underwent first-round RT-PCR with the HTBI primer set. MiXCR was run by TCRdb on the multiplex PCR reads, yielding one entry per CDR3 protein. The table shows 200,000 to 250,000 distinct CDR3 sequences, with about a sixth occurring only once. The specimen sequenced was blood. The receptors stem from a man aged 50 or older with Graves' hyperthyroidism.

This clonotype was seen a handful of times. The CDR3 nucleotides read TGTGCTAGTGGTCCCACCCAGGGAAATGAGCAGTTCTTC. Translating gives CASGPTQGNEQFF. The gene calls are TRBV12-5 and TRBJ2-1; possibly TRBD1 for D (5 bases). The germline V and J ends were trimmed by 5 bases and 7 bases, with 12 bases remaining between them. Germline-derived CDR1 and CDR2 are LGHNT and FRNRAP. The length of the CDR3 is 13 residues. Complete variable domain (other parts from reference TRBV12-5 and TRBJ2-1): DARVTQTPRHKVTEMGQEVTMRCQPILGHNTVFWYRQTMMQGLELLAYFRNRAPLDDSGMPKDRFSAEMPDATLATLKIQPSEPRDSAVYFCASGPTQGNEQFFGPGTRLTVL.

This rearrangement joins TRBV6-1 to TRBJ2-1; 7 bases are shared with TRBD1. CDR1 and CDR2 from the germline V gene are MNHNS and SASEGT. This CDR3 contains 14 residues. V shed 6 bases, J shed 5 bases, and the junction held 7 bases outside the gene matches. Here the CDR3 DNA reads TGTGCCAGCAGACCGGGACAGCTAAACAATGAGCAGTTCTTC. Residues: CASRPGQLNNEQFF.

The table lists this clonotype with many counts. This rearrangement joins TRBV7-9 to TRBJ2-7; 9 bases are shared with TRBD2. CDR3 size: 15 residues. Germline CDR1 and CDR2: SEHNR and FQNEAQ (reference sequence). J was trimmed by 7 bases and V by 7 bases; bases with no gene match: 14. As DNA, the CDR3 is TGTGCCAGCAACCCGTTAGCGGGAGATTCGGGTGAGCAGTACTTC. Its translation: CASNPLAGDSGEQYF.

This clonotype was observed many times. The genes are TRBV5-5 and TRBJ1-2; TRBD1 aligns across 9 bases. The germline V gene encodes CDR1 SGHKS and CDR2 YYEKEE (reference sequence). Germline trimming cut 6 bases from V and 4 bases from J; bases unmatched to any gene: 10. The CDR3 spans 15 residues. CDR3 coding DNA: TGTGCCAGCACCGCCCGGGGACAGGGCGGCTATGGCTACACCTTC. Translated, it gives CASTARGQGGYGYTF.